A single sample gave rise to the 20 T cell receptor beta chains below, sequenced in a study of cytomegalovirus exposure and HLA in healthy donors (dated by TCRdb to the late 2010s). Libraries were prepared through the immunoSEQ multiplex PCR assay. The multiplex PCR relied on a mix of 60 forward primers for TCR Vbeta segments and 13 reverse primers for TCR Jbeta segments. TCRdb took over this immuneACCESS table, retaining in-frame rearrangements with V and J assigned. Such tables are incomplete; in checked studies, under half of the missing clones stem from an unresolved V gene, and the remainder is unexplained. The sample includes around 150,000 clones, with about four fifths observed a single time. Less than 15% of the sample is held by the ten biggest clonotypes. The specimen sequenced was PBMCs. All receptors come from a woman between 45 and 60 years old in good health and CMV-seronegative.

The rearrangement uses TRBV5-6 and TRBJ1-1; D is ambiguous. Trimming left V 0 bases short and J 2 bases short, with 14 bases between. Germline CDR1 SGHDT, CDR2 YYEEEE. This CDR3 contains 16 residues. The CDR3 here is CASSLGSVRFNTEAFF. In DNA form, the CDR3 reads TGTGCCAGCAGCTTGGGTTCGGTTCGTTTTAACACTGAAGCTTTCTTT.

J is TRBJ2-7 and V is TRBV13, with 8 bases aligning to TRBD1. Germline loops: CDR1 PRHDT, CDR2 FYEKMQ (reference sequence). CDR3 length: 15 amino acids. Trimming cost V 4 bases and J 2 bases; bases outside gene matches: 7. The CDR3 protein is CASSSKSTGAYEQYF. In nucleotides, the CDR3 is TGTGCCAGCAGCTCCAAATCGACAGGGGCCTACGAGCAGTACTTC.

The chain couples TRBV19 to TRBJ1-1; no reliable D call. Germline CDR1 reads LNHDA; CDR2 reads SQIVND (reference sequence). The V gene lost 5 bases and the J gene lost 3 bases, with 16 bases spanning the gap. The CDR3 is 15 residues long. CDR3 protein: CASSPRGSPYTEAFF. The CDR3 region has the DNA TGTGCCAGTAGTCCCCGGGGTTCCCCATACACTGAAGCTTTCTTT.

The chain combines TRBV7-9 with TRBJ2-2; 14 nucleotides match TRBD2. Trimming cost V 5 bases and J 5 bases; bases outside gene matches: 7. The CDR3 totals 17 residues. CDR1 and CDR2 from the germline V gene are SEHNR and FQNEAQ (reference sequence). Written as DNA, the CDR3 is TGTGCCAGCAGCCATCCGGGACTAGCGGGAGAGACCGGGGAGCTGTTTTTT. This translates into CASSHPGLAGETGELFF.

The CDR3 nucleotides read TGTGCCAGCAGACAGGGGAGAGTGGGGGGCCGCTACAATGAGCAGTTCTTC. The encoded protein is CASRQGRVGGRYNEQFF. The chain is built from TRBV7-8 and TRBJ2-1; maybe TRBD1 (7 bases). From germline, CDR1 is SGHVS and CDR2 FQNEAQ. CDR3 length: 17 amino acids. Trimming removed 6 bases from V and 3 bases from J, with 21 bases in between.

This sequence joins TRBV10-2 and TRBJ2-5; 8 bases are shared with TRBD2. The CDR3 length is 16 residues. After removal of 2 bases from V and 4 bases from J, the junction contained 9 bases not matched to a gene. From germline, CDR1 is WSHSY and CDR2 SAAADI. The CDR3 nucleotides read TGCGCCAGCAGTGAGCCCAGCGGGAGCGTGGGAGAGACCCAGTACTTC. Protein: CASSEPSGSVGETQYF.

The CDR3 DNA reads as TGTGCCAGCGGGGCACACGATACCGATCAGCCCCAGCATTTT. It translates to CASGAHDTDQPQHF. The chain recombines TRBV14 with TRBJ1-5, with D possibly being TRBD1 (5 bases). The CDR3 length is 14 residues. Germline values: CDR1 SGHDN, CDR2 FVKESK. Trimming took 8 bases from V and 5 from J, leaving 16 bases between them.

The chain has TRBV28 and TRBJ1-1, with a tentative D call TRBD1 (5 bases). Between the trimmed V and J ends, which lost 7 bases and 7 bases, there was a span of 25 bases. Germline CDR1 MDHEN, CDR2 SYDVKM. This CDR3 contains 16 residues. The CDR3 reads CASTEGGRQSPFEAFF. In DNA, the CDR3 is TGTGCCAGCACCGAAGGAGGGAGACAGTCACCTTTTGAAGCTTTCTTT.

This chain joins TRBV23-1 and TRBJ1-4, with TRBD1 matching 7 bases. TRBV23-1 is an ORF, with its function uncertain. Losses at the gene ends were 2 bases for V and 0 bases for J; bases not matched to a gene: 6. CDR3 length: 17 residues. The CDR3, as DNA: TGCGCCAGCAGTCAACGGGACAGAAATGCAACTAATGAAAAACTGTTTTTT. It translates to CASSQRDRNATNEKLFF.

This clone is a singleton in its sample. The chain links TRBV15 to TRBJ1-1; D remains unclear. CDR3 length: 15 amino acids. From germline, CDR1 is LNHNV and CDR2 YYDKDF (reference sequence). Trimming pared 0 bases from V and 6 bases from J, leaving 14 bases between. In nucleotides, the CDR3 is TGTGCCACCAGCAGAGATCCCAGGATTCTACCTGAAGCTTTCTTT. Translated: CATSRDPRILPEAFF.

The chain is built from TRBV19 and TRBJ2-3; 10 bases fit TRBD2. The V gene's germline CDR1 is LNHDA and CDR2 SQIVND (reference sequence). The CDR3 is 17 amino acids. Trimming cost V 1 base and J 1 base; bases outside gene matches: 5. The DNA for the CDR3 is TGTGCCAGTAGTATAGTTCGGACTAGCGGTCGCACAGATACGCAGTATTTT. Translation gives CASSIVRTSGRTDTQYF.

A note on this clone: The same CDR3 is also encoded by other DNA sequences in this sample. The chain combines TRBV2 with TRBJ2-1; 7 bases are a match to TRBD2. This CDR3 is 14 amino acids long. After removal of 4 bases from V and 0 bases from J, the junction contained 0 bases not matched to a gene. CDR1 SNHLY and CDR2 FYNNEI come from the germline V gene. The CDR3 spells CASSGGSSYNEQFF. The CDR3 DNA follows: TGTGCCAGCAGTGGCGGGAGCTCCTACAATGAGCAGTTCTTC.

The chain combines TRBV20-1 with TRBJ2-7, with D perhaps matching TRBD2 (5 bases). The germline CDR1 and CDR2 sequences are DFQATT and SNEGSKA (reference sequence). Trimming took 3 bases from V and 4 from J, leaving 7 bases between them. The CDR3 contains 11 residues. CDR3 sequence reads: CSARTKYEQYF. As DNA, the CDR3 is TGCAGTGCTAGGACTAAATACGAGCAGTACTTC.

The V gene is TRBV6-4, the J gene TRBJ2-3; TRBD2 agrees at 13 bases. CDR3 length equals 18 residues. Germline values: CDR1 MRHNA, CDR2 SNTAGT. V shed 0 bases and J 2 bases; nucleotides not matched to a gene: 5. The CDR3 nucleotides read TGTGCCAGCAGTGACTCTGGACTAGCGGGGGCCCACACAGATACGCAGTATTTT. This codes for CASSDSGLAGAHTDTQYF.

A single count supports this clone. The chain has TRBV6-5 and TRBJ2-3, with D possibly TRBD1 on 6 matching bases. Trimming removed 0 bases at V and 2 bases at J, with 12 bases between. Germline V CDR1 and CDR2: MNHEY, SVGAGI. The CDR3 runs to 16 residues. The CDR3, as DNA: TGTGCCAGCAGTTACTCTTCCAGGGGAAACACAGATACGCAGTATTTT. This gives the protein CASSYSSRGNTDTQYF.

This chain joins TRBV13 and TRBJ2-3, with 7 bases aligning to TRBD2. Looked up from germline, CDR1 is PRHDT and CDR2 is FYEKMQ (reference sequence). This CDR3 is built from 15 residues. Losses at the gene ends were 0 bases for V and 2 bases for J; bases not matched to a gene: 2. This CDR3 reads CASSLGRGITDTQYF. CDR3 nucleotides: TGTGCCAGCAGCTTAGGGCGGGGGATCACAGATACGCAGTATTTT.

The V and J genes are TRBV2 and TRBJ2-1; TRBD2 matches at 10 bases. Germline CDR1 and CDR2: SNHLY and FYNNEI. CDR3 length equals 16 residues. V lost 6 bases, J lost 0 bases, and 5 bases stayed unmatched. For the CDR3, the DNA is TGTGCCAGCAGCAAAGCGGGAGGGAGCTCCTACAATGAGCAGTTCTTC. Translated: CASSKAGGSSYNEQFF.

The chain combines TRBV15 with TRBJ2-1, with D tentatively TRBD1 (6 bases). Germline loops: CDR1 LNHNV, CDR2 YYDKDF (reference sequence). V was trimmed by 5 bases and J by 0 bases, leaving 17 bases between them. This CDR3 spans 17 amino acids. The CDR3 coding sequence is TGTGCCACCAGCGGACGCAGGGCGGACAGCTCCTACAATGAGCAGTTCTTC. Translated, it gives CATSGRRADSSYNEQFF.

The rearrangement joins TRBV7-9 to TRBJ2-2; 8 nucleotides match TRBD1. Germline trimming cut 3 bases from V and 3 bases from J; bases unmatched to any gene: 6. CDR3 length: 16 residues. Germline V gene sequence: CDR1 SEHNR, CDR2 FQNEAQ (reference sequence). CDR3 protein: CASSLRGQEYTGELFF. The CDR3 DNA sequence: TGTGCCAGCAGCTTGAGGGGACAGGAGTACACCGGGGAGCTGTTTTTT. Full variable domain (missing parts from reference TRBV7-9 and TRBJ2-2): DTGVSQNPRHKITKRGQNVTFRCDPISEHNRLYWYRQTLGQGPEFLTYFQNEAQLEKSRLLSDRFSAERPKGSFSTLEIQRTEQGDSAMYLCASSLRGQEYTGELFFGEGSRLTVL.

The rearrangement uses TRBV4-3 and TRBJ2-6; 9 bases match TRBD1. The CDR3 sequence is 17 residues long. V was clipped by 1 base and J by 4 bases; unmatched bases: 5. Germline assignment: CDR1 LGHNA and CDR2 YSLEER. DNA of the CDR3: TGCGCCAGCAGCCAAGGGGACAGGGTATCCGGGGCCAACGTCCTGACTTTC. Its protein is CASSQGDRVSGANVLTF.